The 28 T cell receptor beta chains in this list originate from one sample, sequenced in a study of regulatory T cells in long-lasting Graves disease. Specified time point: newly diagnosed GD, antithyroid drugs for less than 3 months. PBMC RNA was the source of the TCR library. Arm-PCR of CDR3 regions and iRepertoire HTBI primers were the basis on which TCR beta libraries were built. MiXCR was run by TCRdb on the multiplex PCR reads, yielding one entry per CDR3 protein. Among around 450,000 distinct CDR3 sequences listed, just under 15% were seen once. The sample was also reused in another study, on T cells in Graves' hyperthyroidism and ophthalmopathy.

Sample: peripheral blood mononuclear cells (PBMCs), taken at new diagnosis, from a patient treated with antithyroid drugs. The receptors shown here come from a woman aged 25 to 45 with Graves disease.

This clonotype was detected a few times. This CDR3 is CASRSHRRGTDYGYTF. In DNA form, the CDR3 reads TGTGCCAGCAGATCTCACAGGAGAGGGACTGACTATGGCTACACCTTC. The chain couples TRBV11-2 to TRBJ1-2, with D perhaps TRBD1 (5 bases). The germline V gene has CDR1 SGHAT and CDR2 FQNNGV. This CDR3 has 16 residues. V lost 6 bases and J lost 3, with 20 bases in between.

This clonotype was seen ten or more times. V gene TRBV27 combines with J gene TRBJ2-3; 11 positions agree with TRBD2. V dropped 5 bases and J dropped 0; count of bases not matched to a gene: 7. Germline values: CDR1 MNHEY, CDR2 SMNVEV (reference sequence). The CDR3 sequence is 17 residues long. The chain's CDR3 is CASSILTSGVSTDTQYF. Written as DNA, the CDR3 is TGTGCCAGCAGTATCCTGACTAGCGGGGTTAGCACAGATACGCAGTATTTT.

V gene TRBV20-1 combines with J gene TRBJ2-2; 10 nucleotides align to TRBD2. Trimming took 3 bases from V and 4 from J; bases not matched to a gene: 8. CDR3 size: 16 residues. Germline values: CDR1 DFQATT, CDR2 SNEGSKA (reference sequence). CDR3 nucleotides: TGCAGTGCTAGTTGGTCTAGCGGGAGACGCACCGGGGAGCTGTTTTTT. Translated, it gives CSASWSSGRRTGELFF.

As for this clonotype: A read error may produce the germline difference seen at one junction end. This chain uses TRBV18 with TRBJ2-2; possible D gene TRBD1, 6 bases. The CDR3 sequence is 14 residues long. Germline CDR1 reads KGHSH; CDR2 reads LQKENI. This CDR3 is CASSPGTYTGELSF. In DNA form, the CDR3 reads TGTGCCAGCTCACCAGGGACATACACCGGGGAGCTGTCTTTT.

The rearrangement links TRBV9 to TRBJ1-1, with D hard to call. The CDR3 is 12 amino acids. CDR1 is SGDLS and CDR2 is YYNGEE in the germline V gene. The V gene lost 8 bases and the J gene lost 6 bases, with 14 bases spanning the gap. CDR3 in amino acids: CASKEQTAEAFF. CDR3 nucleotides: TGTGCCAGTAAAGAACAGACGGCTGAAGCTTTCTTT.

This clonotype has ten or more counts. V gene TRBV28 combines with J gene TRBJ2-1, with 9 bases that match TRBD2. Germline values: CDR1 MDHEN, CDR2 SYDVKM. J lost 6 bases, V lost 5 bases, and 5 bases had no gene match. The CDR3 consists of 14 residues. CDR3 coding DNA: TGTGCCAGCAGTGCGGGAGGGCCGGTCAATGAGCAGTTCTTC. It specifies CASSAGGPVNEQFF.

This clonotype has a handful of counts. The gene calls are TRBV6-5 and TRBJ2-7; D not resolved. The CDR3 covers 14 residues. CDR1 is MNHEY and CDR2 is SVGAGI in the germline V gene. V lost 4 bases, J lost 2 bases, and 12 bases lay in between. CDR3 nucleotides: TGTGCCAGCAGTTTAGGACCCGGAACCTACGAGCAGTACTTC. As protein: CASSLGPGTYEQYF.

This clonotype has ten or more counts. The chain recombines TRBV7-9 with TRBJ2-1; TRBD2 matches at 12 bases. This CDR3 contains 15 residues. V lost 0 bases, J lost 8 bases, and 2 bases stayed unmatched. CDR1 and CDR2 from the germline V gene are SEHNR and FQNEAQ (reference sequence). The CDR3 coding sequence is TGTGCCAGCAGCTTAGCGCCTAGCGGGAGGGATGAGCAGTTCTTC. Amino acids: CASSLAPSGRDEQFF. The whole variable domain, filled in from reference TRBV7-9 and TRBJ2-1, reads DTGVSQNPRHKITKRGQNVTFRCDPISEHNRLYWYRQTLGQGPEFLTYFQNEAQLEKSRLLSDRFSAERPKGSFSTLEIQRTEQGDSAMYLCASSLAPSGRDEQFFGPGTRLTVL.

This clonotype was seen ten or more times. J is TRBJ1-1 and V is TRBV30; D unresolved. V was cut by 2 bases and J by 0 bases, with 7 bases left in between. Germline-derived CDR1 and CDR2 are GTSNPN and SVGIG (reference sequence). The CDR3 is made up of 13 amino acids. The DNA of the CDR3 is TGTGCCTGGAGTCCCAACATGAACACTGAAGCTTTCTTT. Its protein is CAWSPNMNTEAFF.

This clonotype came up many times. The chain is built from TRBV20-1 and TRBJ2-1, with D perhaps TRBD1 or TRBD2 (7 bases each). With 6 bases removed from V and 5 bases from J, the gap between germline ends came to 20 bases. CDR1 is DFQATT and CDR2 is SNEGSKA in the germline V gene (reference sequence). The CDR3 sequence is 15 residues long. The CDR3 DNA reads as TGCAGTGCGACAGGGCGGGAGACTAGTAACAATGAGCAGTTCTTC. Its protein is CSATGRETSNNEQFF.

The chain joins TRBV11-2 to TRBJ1-2; a possible D gene is TRBD1 (5 bases). The CDR3 extends over 15 amino acids. Germline V gene sequence: CDR1 SGHAT, CDR2 FQNNGV. The V end was cut by 5 bases, the J end by 2 bases, with 15 bases between. For the CDR3, the DNA is TGTGCCAGCAGCCCTTATCAGGGACTAAACTATGGCTACACCTTC. Amino acid sequence: CASSPYQGLNYGYTF.

This chain joins TRBV4-1 and TRBJ1-6; D unclear. The CDR3 covers 15 residues. Germline CDR1 is MGHRA and CDR2 is YSYEKL. Trimming took 3 bases from V and 3 from J, leaving 9 bases between them. The CDR3 DNA sequence: TGCGCCAGCAGCCATAGAGAAGACTATAATTCACCCCTCCACTTT. Its translation: CASSHREDYNSPLHF.

The chain couples TRBV27 to TRBJ2-1; a weak D match, TRBD2 (6 bases). The CDR3 is 15 amino acids. Deletions cut 4 bases from V and 0 bases from J, with 10 bases between. In germline, CDR1 is MNHEY, CDR2 SMNVEV (reference sequence). The CDR3 sequence is CASSSQRASYNEQFF. The CDR3 DNA reads as TGTGCCAGCAGTTCTCAGCGGGCCTCCTACAATGAGCAGTTCTTC.

The sample holds many counts of this clonotype. The V and J genes are TRBV12-3 or TRBV12-4 and TRBJ2-1; 11 positions agree with TRBD2. V shed 11 bases and J 6 bases; nucleotides not matched to a gene: 24. The CDR3 has 19 residues. The CDR3: CALGVRGRPGLAAVNEQFF. The CDR3 DNA sequence: TGTGCCCTGGGGGTGAGGGGACGGCCGGGACTAGCGGCTGTCAATGAGCAGTTCTTC.

As regards this clonotype: This likely came from a read error, as a far larger clone is one base away. The chain uses TRBV2 and TRBJ2-1, with D unclear. The J call may be faulty, since TRBJ2-3 better matches the DNA end. Per the germline V gene, CDR1 is SNHLY and CDR2 is FYNNEI. The CDR3 consists of 12 residues. In DNA, the CDR3 is TGTGCCAGCAGTGAAGGAGTAAATATGCAGTATTTT. This codes for CASSEGVNMQYF.

This clonotype was recorded a few times. The rearrangement joins TRBV4-1 to TRBJ1-1; perhaps TRBD1 as D (5 bases). Trimming took off 3 bases at V and 4 bases at J, with 9 bases between the two ends. The CDR3 is 13 residues long. Germline-derived CDR1 and CDR2 are MGHRA and YSYEKL. The CDR3 sequence: CASSQGGSTEAFF. The CDR3, as DNA: TGCGCCAGCAGCCAGGGGGGGAGCACTGAAGCTTTCTTT.

V usage is TRBV12-5 and J usage is TRBJ2-3, with D possibly TRBD1 on 5 matching bases. The J call could be wrong; TRBJ2-5 is a better fit for the DNA end. The CDR3 runs 15 residues. The germline V gene has CDR1 LGHNT and CDR2 FRNRAP. The CDR3 sequence: CASGLVQGVHQTQYF. Here the CDR3 DNA reads TGTGCTAGTGGTTTGGTCCAGGGCGTCCACCAGACCCAGTACTTC.

V and J are TRBV2 and TRBJ2-2; TRBD2 agrees at 8 bases. The CDR3 extends over 17 amino acids. Trimming at V came to 11 bases and at J to 0 bases, leaving 14 bases not matched to a gene. The germline V gene encodes CDR1 SNHLY and CDR2 FYNNEI. This chain's CDR3 is CAVAVVRGGSNTGELFF. Here the CDR3 DNA reads TGTGCCGTTGCAGTGGTTCGGGGGGGGTCGAACACCGGGGAGCTGTTTTTT.

The sample holds a few counts of this clonotype. This chain links TRBV30 with TRBJ2-7; TRBD1 or TRBD2 may be the D gene (5 bases each). This CDR3 contains 15 residues. The ends were cut back, 2 bases at V and 2 bases at J, with 16 bases in the middle. Germline assignment: CDR1 GTSNPN and CDR2 SVGIG (reference sequence). CDR3 sequence (DNA): TGTGCCTGGAGTCGCCCGGGGCTTCGAACCTACGAGCAGTACTTC. Protein product: CAWSRPGLRTYEQYF. The variable domain in full, completed from reference TRBV30 and TRBJ2-7, reads SQTIHQWPATLVQPVGSPLSLECTVEGTSNPNLYWYRQAAGRGLQLLFYSVGIGQISSEVPQNLSASRPQDRQFILSSKKLLLSDSGFYLCAWSRPGLRTYEQYFGPGTRLTVT.

This clonotype came up a few times. The rearrangement uses TRBV28 and TRBJ1-2, with a tentative D call TRBD1 (5 bases). V shed 3 bases and J shed 8 bases, with 13 bases lying between them. The germline CDR1 and CDR2 sequences are MDHEN and SYDVKM. CDR3 length equals 13 residues. The CDR3 sequence: CASSLVGLRGYTF. CDR3 bases: TGTGCCAGCAGTTTGGTGGGGCTGCGAGGCTACACCTTC.

This clonotype was seen repeatedly, ten times or more. V usage is TRBV3-1 and J usage is TRBJ1-5; D remains ambiguous. There are 15 residues in the CDR3. The V gene's germline CDR1 is LGHDT and CDR2 YNNKEL (reference sequence). V lost 1 base and J lost 0, with 7 bases in between. In DNA form, the CDR3 reads TGTGCCAGCAGCCAAGGGGCGGTTAGCAATCAGCCCCAGCATTTT. Translated: CASSQGAVSNQPQHF.

This clonotype was counted at least ten times. The V gene is TRBV11-2, the J gene TRBJ2-2; D remains ambiguous. The V end lost 4 bases, the J end lost 6 bases, and 15 bases lay between the germline ends. This CDR3 comprises 15 residues. Germline lookup yields CDR1 SGHAT and CDR2 FQNNGV. The chain's CDR3 is CASSSQAGPAGELFF. The CDR3 DNA is TGTGCCAGCAGCTCTCAGGCAGGCCCGGCCGGGGAGCTGTTTTTT.

This clonotype was observed many times. This sequence joins TRBV20-1 and TRBJ2-5; a possible D gene is TRBD2 (6 bases). The V and J ends lost 0 bases and 5 bases respectively, with 19 bases between them. CDR1 and CDR2 (germline): DFQATT, SNEGSKA (reference sequence). There are 16 residues in the CDR3. CDR3 nucleotides: TGCAGTGCTAGAGATTTTGGGAGGTCAGATGGGGAGACCCAGTACTTC. Translation: CSARDFGRSDGETQYF.

This clonotype was detected many times. The chain has TRBV6-1 and TRBJ2-7; D possibly corresponds to TRBD1 (6 bases). The CDR3 has 13 residues. The ends were cut back, 3 bases at V and 2 bases at J, with 8 bases in the middle. Germline CDR1 and CDR2: MNHNS and SASEGT. This chain's CDR3 is CASSDGQPYEQYF. Here the CDR3 DNA reads TGTGCCAGCAGTGACGGACAGCCCTACGAGCAGTACTTC.

This clonotype was detected ten times or more. This chain joins TRBV28 and TRBJ2-3; D tentatively fits TRBD1 or TRBD2 (5 bases each). Trimming cost V 5 bases and J 3 bases, with 15 bases left between them. The CDR3 sequence is 15 residues long. The germline CDR1 and CDR2 sequences are MDHEN and SYDVKM. CDR3 region: CASSLTGRPTDTQYF. In DNA form, the CDR3 reads TGTGCCAGCAGTCTCACGGGACGCCCGACAGATACGCAGTATTTT.

There are many counts of this clonotype. The chain joins TRBV7-9 to TRBJ1-1; possible D gene TRBD1, 6 bases. This CDR3 spans 15 amino acids. With 7 bases removed from V and 1 base from J, the gap between germline ends came to 16 bases. Germline CDR1 SEHNR, CDR2 FQNEAQ (reference sequence). The CDR3 region is CASIQGPGTNTEAFF. CDR3 DNA sequence: TGTGCCAGCATTCAGGGGCCGGGGACGAACACTGAAGCTTTCTTT.

This chain connects TRBV30 to TRBJ1-5, with 9 bases aligning to TRBD1. This CDR3 region has 14 residues. The trim removed 4 bases at V and 4 bases at J, leaving 5 bases unmatched. Germline V lookup: CDR1 GTSNPN, CDR2 SVGIG (reference sequence). DNA for the CDR3: TGTGCCTGGAAACGGACAGGGGTGAATCAGCCCCAGCATTTT. Translation gives CAWKRTGVNQPQHF.

Ten or more counts support this clonotype. The genes are TRBV7-8 and TRBJ2-3, with a tentative D call TRBD1 (5 bases). This CDR3 is 16 amino acids long. The V end lost 0 bases, the J end lost 1 base, and 11 bases lay between the germline ends. Germline CDR1 and CDR2: SGHVS and FQNEAQ. The CDR3 spells CASSLASGIRTDTQYF. The CDR3 DNA follows: TGTGCCAGCAGCTTAGCTTCAGGGATACGCACAGATACGCAGTATTTT.